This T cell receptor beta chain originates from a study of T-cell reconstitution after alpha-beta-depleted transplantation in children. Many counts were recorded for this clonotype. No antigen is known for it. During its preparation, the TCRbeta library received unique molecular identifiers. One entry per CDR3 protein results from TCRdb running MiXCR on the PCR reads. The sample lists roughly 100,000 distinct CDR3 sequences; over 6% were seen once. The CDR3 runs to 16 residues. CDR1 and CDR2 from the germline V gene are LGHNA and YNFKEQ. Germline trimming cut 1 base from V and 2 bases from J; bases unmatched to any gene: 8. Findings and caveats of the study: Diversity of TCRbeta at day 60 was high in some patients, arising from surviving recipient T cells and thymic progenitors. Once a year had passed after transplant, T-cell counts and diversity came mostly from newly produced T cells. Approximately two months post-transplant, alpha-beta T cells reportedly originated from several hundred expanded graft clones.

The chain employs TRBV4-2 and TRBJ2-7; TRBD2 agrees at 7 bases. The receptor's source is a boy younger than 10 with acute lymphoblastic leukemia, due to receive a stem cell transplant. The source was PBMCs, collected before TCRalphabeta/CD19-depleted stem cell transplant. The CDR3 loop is CASSQGRGLAAYEQYF. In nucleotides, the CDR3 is TGTGCCAGCAGCCAAGGCCGTGGGCTAGCGGCCTACGAGCAGTACTTC.